This T cell receptor (beta chain) emerged from a study of shared clonotypes between healthy human individuals. V was pared by 3 bases and J by 10 bases, with 4 bases of the junction left unmatched. Per the germline V gene, CDR1 is SGHNT and CDR2 is YYREEE (reference sequence). This CDR3 is 15 amino acids long. Clones were sequenced by immunoSEQ multiplex PCR, and TCRdb holds only the in-frame ones, with some missing. The sample carries about 2.3 million clones, approximately 95% recorded once. The receptor comes from a man younger than 30 in good health. Some clones in this sample may be carry-over from other donors' samples. The V call is TRBV5-4, the J call TRBJ2-1; 16 bases map to TRBD2. The sequenced sample consisted of naive CD4+ T cells from PBMCs. The subset denotes: CD45RA+ positively selected. Here the CDR3 reads CASSWGLAGGPEQFF. As DNA, the CDR3 is TGTGCCAGCAGCTGGGGACTAGCGGGAGGGCCGGAGCAGTTCTTC.